These 5 T cell receptor beta chains share one sample of origin, sequenced in a study of shared clonotypes between healthy human individuals. The table came from immunoSEQ multiplex PCR; TCRdb's copy has only in-frame clones and leaves some out. The profile shows 2 million to 2.5 million clones, under 95% of them singletons. Sequenced material: naive CD4+ T cells from PBMCs. Subset defined: CD45RA+ positively selected. The receptors were sampled from a man younger than 35 in good health. Some clones in this sample may be carry-over from other donors' samples.

This clone was seen only once. Other nucleotide sequences in the sample specify the same CDR3. This chain joins TRBV5-1 and TRBJ2-1; 7 nucleotides line up with TRBD2. The CDR3 covers 14 residues. Trimming cost V 0 bases and J 4 bases; bases outside gene matches: 1. Germline lookup yields CDR1 SGHRS and CDR2 YFSETQ. CDR3 sequence (DNA): TGCGCCAGCAGCTTGGAAGCGGGATACAATGAGCAGTTCTTC. It translates to CASSLEAGYNEQFF.

The gene calls are TRBV5-5 and TRBJ2-2; D not certain. V lost 4 bases and J lost 2, with 12 bases in between. CDR1 and CDR2 from the germline V gene are SGHKS and YYEKEE (reference sequence). The CDR3 is 15 amino acids. The chain's CDR3 is CASSPSGLNTGELFF. Here the CDR3 DNA reads TGTGCCAGCAGCCCGAGTGGTTTAAACACCGGGGAGCTGTTTTTT. The whole variable domain, filled in from reference TRBV5-5 and TRBJ2-2, reads DAGVTQSPTHLIKTRGQQVTLRCSPISGHKSVSWYQQVLGQGPQFIFQYYEKEERGRGNFPDRFSARQFPNYSSELNVNALLLGDSALYLCASSPSGLNTGELFFGEGSRLTVL.

This chain joins TRBV9 and TRBJ1-3; a possible D gene is TRBD1 (5 bases). With 0 bases removed from V and 4 bases from J, the gap between germline ends came to 11 bases. This CDR3 is 15 amino acids long. Germline loops: CDR1 SGDLS, CDR2 YYNGEE. CDR3 nucleotide sequence: TGTGCCAGCAGCGTAGTTGGAGGGGAAGGAAACACCATATATTTT. Protein: CASSVVGGEGNTIYF.

V is TRBV5-6 and J is TRBJ2-3; possibly TRBD2 for D (5 bases). This CDR3 is built from 15 residues. V was trimmed by 4 bases and J by 4 bases, leaving 16 bases between them. Germline values: CDR1 SGHDT, CDR2 YYEEEE. CDR3 residues: CASSLRDRASDTQYF. The CDR3, as DNA: TGTGCCAGCAGCCTTCGGGATAGGGCCTCAGATACGCAGTATTTT.

Here the CDR3 DNA reads TGTGCCAGCCTTAGGGTTAAAGACCCCGAGCAGTTCTTC. It is translated as CASLRVKDPEQFF. The rearrangement links TRBV28 to TRBJ2-1; no reliable D call. The CDR3 consists of 13 residues. The ends were cut back, 8 bases at V and 10 bases at J, with 18 bases in the middle. Looked up from germline, CDR1 is MDHEN and CDR2 is SYDVKM.